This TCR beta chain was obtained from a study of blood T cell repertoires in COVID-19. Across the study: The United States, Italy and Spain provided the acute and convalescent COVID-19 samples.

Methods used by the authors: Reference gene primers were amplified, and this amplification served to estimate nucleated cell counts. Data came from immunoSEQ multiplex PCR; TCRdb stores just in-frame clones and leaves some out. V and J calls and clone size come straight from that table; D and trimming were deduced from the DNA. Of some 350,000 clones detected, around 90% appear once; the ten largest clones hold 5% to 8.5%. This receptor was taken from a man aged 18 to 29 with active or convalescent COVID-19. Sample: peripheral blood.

CDR3 sequence: CASTTTGGSFGNEQFF. The CDR3 DNA reads as TGTGCCAGCACCACCACGGGCGGGAGTTTTGGGAATGAGCAGTTCTTC. This chain uses TRBV28 with TRBJ2-1; 7 bases align to TRBD2. The junction had 16 bases not matched to a gene; V was cut back by 7 bases and J by 7 bases. This CDR3 contains 16 residues. Germline V CDR1 and CDR2: MDHEN, SYDVKM.